This is a list of T cell receptor beta chains from one sample in a study of CD8+ T cells in alopecia areata. Sequenced by immunoSEQ multiplex PCR; TCRdb stores in-frame clones only, minus some. The sample records over 70,000 clones, approximately 70% being singletons. Source: CD8+ T cells sorted from blood, taken at week 24, from a patient treated with tofacitinib. These receptors were obtained from a human donor with alopecia areata. Each CDR3 is given with its conserved first and last residue. Fields, in order: CDR3 length, J gene, D gene, clone size, V gene, CDR3 protein, CDR3 DNA. A D gene is named only where the DNA matches it firmly. The size entry is marked missing in some rows and otherwise reads once, few, many or a size class.

len: 12
j_gene: TRBJ2-7
d_gene: NA
abundance: NA
v_gene: TRBV7-9
CDR3aa: CASSLGSYEQYF
CDR3nt: TGTGCCAGCAGCTTAGGCAGCTACGAGCAGTACTTC

len: 14
j_gene: TRBJ2-7
d_gene: NA
abundance: few
v_gene: TRBV5-6
CDR3aa: CASSLGTLHYEQYF
CDR3nt: TGTGCCAGCAGCTTGGGGACGTTACATTACGAGCAGTACTTC

len: 15
j_gene: TRBJ2-7
d_gene: NA
abundance: NA
v_gene: TRBV11-2
CDR3aa: CASSISSSSSYEQYF
CDR3nt: TGTGCCAGCAGCATTAGCTCGAGTAGCTCCTACGAGCAGTACTTC

len: 17
j_gene: TRBJ2-2
d_gene: NA
abundance: NA
v_gene: TRBV7-8
CDR3aa: CASSLAGDQGGTGELFF
CDR3nt: TGTGCCAGCAGCTTAGCCGGGGACCAGGGTGGAACCGGGGAGCTGTTTTTT

len: 16
j_gene: TRBJ1-1
d_gene: TRBD1
abundance: NA
v_gene: TRBV7-3
CDR3aa: CASSQTGGLMNTEAFF
CDR3nt: TGTGCCAGCAGCCAAACAGGGGGCTTGATGAACACTGAAGCTTTCTTT

len: 16
j_gene: TRBJ2-4
d_gene: TRBD2
abundance: NA
v_gene: TRBV25-1
CDR3aa: CASSGGRGRAKNIQYF
CDR3nt: TGTGCCAGCAGTGGGGGGAGGGGTCGGGCCAAAAACATTCAGTACTTC

len: 14
j_gene: TRBJ1-2
d_gene: NA
abundance: NA
v_gene: TRBV6-1
CDR3aa: CASSEARRVAGYTF
CDR3nt: TGTGCCAGCAGTGAAGCGCGGAGGGTCGCGGGCTACACCTTC

len: 14
j_gene: TRBJ1-5
d_gene: NA
abundance: NA
v_gene: TRBV6-5
CDR3aa: CASSSDRSNQPQHF
CDR3nt: TGTGCCAGCAGTTCTGACCGTAGCAATCAGCCCCAGCATTTT

len: 14
j_gene: TRBJ1-1
d_gene: NA
abundance: few
v_gene: TRBV29-1
CDR3aa: CSVEPSFPNTEAFF
CDR3nt: TGCAGCGTTGAGCCTTCCTTTCCGAACACTGAAGCTTTCTTT

len: 15
j_gene: TRBJ2-1
d_gene: NA
abundance: few
v_gene: TRBV29-1
CDR3aa: CSVESQGSSYNEQFF
CDR3nt: TGCAGCGTTGAGTCCCAGGGATCCTCCTACAATGAGCAGTTCTTC

len: 18
j_gene: TRBJ2-3
d_gene: TRBD2
abundance: NA
v_gene: TRBV27
CDR3aa: CASTQTRLAGGSTDTQYF
CDR3nt: TGTGCCAGCACCCAAACCCGACTAGCGGGAGGGTCCACAGATACGCAGTATTTT

len: 17
j_gene: TRBJ2-3
d_gene: NA
abundance: NA
v_gene: TRBV4-3
CDR3aa: CASSQERGRLQSDTQYF
CDR3nt: TGCGCCAGCAGCCAAGAGCGAGGGAGGCTCCAATCAGATACGCAGTATTTT

len: 14
j_gene: TRBJ1-1
d_gene: NA
abundance: few
v_gene: TRBV7-9
CDR3aa: CASSHPLAGTEAFF
CDR3nt: TGTGCCAGCAGCCACCCGCTTGCGGGGACTGAAGCTTTCTTT

len: 15
j_gene: TRBJ2-1
d_gene: TRBD2
abundance: NA
v_gene: TRBV29-1
CDR3aa: CSVEGLAGVYNEQFF
CDR3nt: TGCAGCGTTGAAGGACTAGCGGGGGTCTACAATGAGCAGTTCTTC

len: 15
j_gene: TRBJ2-6
d_gene: NA
abundance: NA
v_gene: TRBV7-9
CDR3aa: CASSGQESGANVLTF
CDR3nt: TGTGCCAGCAGCGGGCAGGAATCTGGGGCCAACGTCCTGACTTTC

len: 12
j_gene: TRBJ2-7
d_gene: NA
abundance: NA
v_gene: TRBV9
CDR3aa: CASSATGNEQYF
CDR3nt: TGTGCCAGCAGCGCCACGGGGAACGAGCAGTACTTC

len: 13
j_gene: TRBJ2-7
d_gene: TRBD2
abundance: NA
v_gene: TRBV27
CDR3aa: CASSGTSDYEQYF
CDR3nt: TGTGCCAGCAGTGGGACTAGCGACTACGAGCAGTACTTC

len: 13
j_gene: TRBJ1-1
d_gene: TRBD1
abundance: NA
v_gene: TRBV7-9
CDR3aa: CASSQGVNTEAFF
CDR3nt: TGTGCCAGCAGCCAGGGGGTGAACACTGAAGCTTTCTTT

len: 13
j_gene: TRBJ1-6
d_gene: NA
abundance: few
v_gene: TRBV11-2
CDR3aa: CASSLAEGAPLHF
CDR3nt: TGTGCCAGCAGCTTAGCGGAAGGGGCACCCCTCCACTTT

len: 14
j_gene: TRBJ2-2
d_gene: TRBD1
abundance: NA
v_gene: TRBV7-3
CDR3aa: CASSLLRGTGELFF
CDR3nt: TGTGCCAGCAGCTTACTCAGGGGGACCGGGGAGCTGTTTTTT

len: 15
j_gene: TRBJ1-3
d_gene: NA
abundance: NA
v_gene: TRBV15
CDR3aa: CATSRDRGSGNTIYF
CDR3nt: TGTGCCACCAGCAGAGACAGGGGTTCAGGAAACACCATATATTTT

len: 15
j_gene: TRBJ2-7
d_gene: NA
abundance: NA
v_gene: TRBV5-1
CDR3aa: CASSLAATGSYEQYF
CDR3nt: TGCGCCAGCAGCTTGGCCGCGACAGGTTCCTACGAGCAGTACTTC

len: 14
j_gene: TRBJ2-4
d_gene: NA
abundance: NA
v_gene: TRBV6-5
CDR3aa: CASSYPTGENIQYF
CDR3nt: TGTGCCAGCAGTTACCCCACTGGGGAAAACATTCAGTACTTC

len: 14
j_gene: TRBJ2-7
d_gene: NA
abundance: NA
v_gene: TRBV7-9
CDR3aa: CANEALRTPYEQYF
CDR3nt: TGTGCCAACGAGGCCCTAAGGACACCCTACGAGCAGTACTTC

len: 12
j_gene: TRBJ2-1
d_gene: TRBD1
abundance: NA
v_gene: TRBV23-1
CDR3aa: CASRNRGDEQFF
CDR3nt: TGCGCCAGCAGGAACAGGGGAGATGAGCAGTTCTTC

len: 14
j_gene: TRBJ1-2
d_gene: NA
abundance: NA
v_gene: TRBV19
CDR3aa: CASSPTPTNYGYTF
CDR3nt: TGTGCCAGTAGTCCTACACCGACTAACTATGGCTACACCTTC

len: 12
j_gene: TRBJ2-1
d_gene: TRBD2
abundance: NA
v_gene: TRBV5-6
CDR3aa: CASSRGSSEQFF
CDR3nt: TGTGCCAGCAGCCGCGGGAGTAGTGAGCAGTTCTTC

len: 12
j_gene: TRBJ1-2
d_gene: TRBD1
abundance: NA
v_gene: TRBV7-2
CDR3aa: CASSFQGAGYTF
CDR3nt: TGTGCCAGCAGCTTTCAGGGGGCTGGCTACACCTTC

len: 14
j_gene: TRBJ2-1
d_gene: TRBD2
abundance: NA
v_gene: TRBV19
CDR3aa: CASSLAGVYNEQFF
CDR3nt: TGTGCCAGCTCACTAGCGGGAGTATACAATGAGCAGTTCTTC

len: 16
j_gene: TRBJ2-7
d_gene: NA
abundance: NA
v_gene: TRBV23-1
CDR3aa: CASRRKGVRGEEEQYF
CDR3nt: TGCGCCAGCAGACGCAAAGGAGTCAGGGGAGAGGAAGAGCAGTACTTC

len: 15
j_gene: TRBJ1-3
d_gene: NA
abundance: NA
v_gene: TRBV27
CDR3aa: CASRETVSSGNTIYF
CDR3nt: TGTGCCAGCAGGGAGACAGTTTCCTCTGGAAACACCATATATTTT

len: 19
j_gene: TRBJ2-3
d_gene: TRBD2
abundance: NA
v_gene: TRBV7-9
CDR3aa: CASSTTRLAGGLTTDTQYF
CDR3nt: TGTGCCAGCAGCACTACTAGACTAGCGGGAGGACTCACCACAGATACGCAGTATTTT

len: 15
j_gene: TRBJ1-2
d_gene: TRBD1
abundance: NA
v_gene: TRBV27
CDR3aa: CASSLRAGGDYGYTF
CDR3nt: TGTGCCAGCAGTTTACGGGCAGGGGGCGACTATGGCTACACCTTC

len: 13
j_gene: TRBJ2-7
d_gene: NA
abundance: NA
v_gene: TRBV13
CDR3aa: CASSSSDSYEQYF
CDR3nt: TGTGCCAGCAGCTCCTCCGACAGCTACGAGCAGTACTTC

len: 13
j_gene: TRBJ2-7
d_gene: TRBD1
abundance: NA
v_gene: TRBV6-5
CDR3aa: CASSLGTGYEQYF
CDR3nt: TGTGCCAGCAGTCTGGGGACAGGCTACGAGCAGTACTTC

len: 12
j_gene: TRBJ1-2
d_gene: NA
abundance: NA
v_gene: TRBV6-5
CDR3aa: CASSQTNYGYTF
CDR3nt: TGTGCCAGCAGTCAGACTAACTATGGCTACACCTTC

len: 13
j_gene: TRBJ1-2
d_gene: NA
abundance: once
v_gene: TRBV6-5
CDR3aa: CASSPSGAYGYTF
CDR3nt: TGTGCCAGCAGCCCGAGTGGAGCCTATGGCTACACCTTC

len: 15
j_gene: TRBJ2-5
d_gene: TRBD2
abundance: NA
v_gene: TRBV4-3
CDR3aa: CASSQGTSGQETQYF
CDR3nt: TGCGCCAGCAGCCAAGGGACTAGCGGCCAAGAGACCCAGTACTTC

len: 12
j_gene: TRBJ2-7
d_gene: NA
abundance: few
v_gene: TRBV29-1
CDR3aa: CSVRGFNYEQYF
CDR3nt: TGCAGCGTCCGGGGCTTCAACTACGAGCAGTACTTC

len: 13
j_gene: TRBJ1-3
d_gene: NA
abundance: NA
v_gene: TRBV9
CDR3aa: CASSVAHSPTIYF
CDR3nt: TGTGCCAGCAGCGTAGCGCACAGCCCCACCATATATTTT

len: 13
j_gene: TRBJ1-2
d_gene: NA
abundance: few
v_gene: TRBV7-3
CDR3aa: CASSVSGAYGYTF
CDR3nt: TGTGCCAGCAGCGTATCAGGGGCCTACGGCTACACCTTC

len: 13
j_gene: TRBJ1-2
d_gene: NA
abundance: NA
v_gene: TRBV5-6
CDR3aa: CASSPPGHYGYTF
CDR3nt: TGTGCCAGCAGCCCCCCGGGACACTATGGCTACACCTTC

len: 13
j_gene: TRBJ2-7
d_gene: NA
abundance: medium-sized
v_gene: TRBV27
CDR3aa: CASSLSIGYEQYF
CDR3nt: TGTGCCAGCAGTTTATCGATCGGCTACGAGCAGTACTTC

len: 11
j_gene: TRBJ1-1
d_gene: NA
abundance: NA
v_gene: TRBV25-1
CDR3aa: CASRGGIEAFF
CDR3nt: TGTGCCAGCAGGGGGGGGATTGAAGCTTTCTTT

len: 17
j_gene: TRBJ2-5
d_gene: NA
abundance: NA
v_gene: TRBV28
CDR3aa: CASSSPGRGSHQETQYF
CDR3nt: TGTGCCAGCAGTTCACCGGGACGGGGCTCCCACCAAGAGACCCAGTACTTC

len: 14
j_gene: TRBJ2-1
d_gene: TRBD2
abundance: NA
v_gene: TRBV5-1
CDR3aa: CASSLGSGVGEQFF
CDR3nt: TGCGCCAGCAGCTTAGGTAGCGGGGTCGGGGAGCAGTTCTTC

len: 11
j_gene: TRBJ2-5
d_gene: NA
abundance: once
v_gene: TRBV20-1
CDR3aa: CSARDVETQYF
CDR3nt: TGCAGTGCTAGGGACGTGGAGACCCAGTACTTC

len: 12
j_gene: TRBJ1-2
d_gene: NA
abundance: NA
v_gene: TRBV29-1
CDR3aa: CSVASGVGGYTF
CDR3nt: TGCAGCGTTGCATCGGGGGTTGGTGGCTACACCTTC

len: 16
j_gene: TRBJ2-1
d_gene: TRBD1
abundance: few
v_gene: TRBV27
CDR3aa: CASSESRTGTYNEQFF
CDR3nt: TGTGCCAGCAGCGAGAGCCGGACAGGAACCTACAATGAGCAGTTCTTC

len: 15
j_gene: TRBJ1-1
d_gene: TRBD1
abundance: once
v_gene: TRBV27
CDR3aa: CASSLGGQGYTEAFF
CDR3nt: TGTGCCAGCAGTTTAGGGGGACAGGGGTACACTGAAGCTTTCTTT

len: 14
j_gene: TRBJ1-1
d_gene: NA
abundance: NA
v_gene: TRBV19
CDR3aa: CASSVGGEATEAFF
CDR3nt: TGTGCCAGTAGTGTTGGCGGGGAGGCCACTGAAGCTTTCTTT

len: 15
j_gene: TRBJ1-2
d_gene: NA
abundance: once
v_gene: TRBV2
CDR3aa: CASTESGGLYYGYTF
CDR3nt: TGTGCCAGCACCGAGTCGGGGGGACTTTACTATGGCTACACCTTC

len: 12
j_gene: TRBJ2-7
d_gene: NA
abundance: NA
v_gene: TRBV6-1
CDR3aa: CATVGRGYEQYF
CDR3nt: TGTGCCACCGTCGGACGGGGCTACGAGCAGTACTTC

len: 15
j_gene: TRBJ1-5
d_gene: NA
abundance: few
v_gene: TRBV19
CDR3aa: CASSPLGFSNQPQHF
CDR3nt: TGTGCCAGTAGTCCCCTGGGGTTTAGCAATCAGCCCCAGCATTTT

len: 14
j_gene: TRBJ2-1
d_gene: NA
abundance: few
v_gene: TRBV7-2
CDR3aa: CASSFGPVYNEQFF
CDR3nt: TGTGCCAGCAGCTTCGGTCCTGTCTACAATGAGCAGTTCTTC

len: 13
j_gene: TRBJ2-2
d_gene: TRBD1
abundance: NA
v_gene: TRBV29-1
CDR3aa: CSVDTGGNGELFF
CDR3nt: TGCAGCGTTGATACAGGGGGCAATGGGGAGCTGTTTTTT

len: 14
j_gene: TRBJ1-6
d_gene: NA
abundance: NA
v_gene: TRBV5-1
CDR3aa: CASRIVQGESPLHF
CDR3nt: TGCGCCAGCAGGATCGTTCAGGGAGAATCACCCCTCCACTTT

len: 13
j_gene: TRBJ2-1
d_gene: NA
abundance: NA
v_gene: TRBV29-1
CDR3aa: CSVLTGLMNEQFF
CDR3nt: TGCAGCGTCCTGACGGGCCTGATGAATGAGCAGTTCTTC

len: 17
j_gene: TRBJ1-3
d_gene: TRBD1
abundance: NA
v_gene: TRBV5-1
CDR3aa: CASSLAGTVDSGNTIYF
CDR3nt: TGCGCCAGCAGCTTGGCCGGGACAGTCGACTCTGGAAACACCATATATTTT

len: 17
j_gene: TRBJ2-3
d_gene: TRBD2
abundance: NA
v_gene: TRBV29-1
CDR3aa: CSVEPLIGSGGTDTQYF
CDR3nt: TGCAGCGTTGAGCCCCTGATTGGTAGCGGGGGCACAGATACGCAGTATTTT